This TCR beta chain was found in a study of cytomegalovirus exposure and HLA in healthy donors. Study-wide results and limits: Reported performance of the classifier showed diagnosis of cytomegalovirus status with high specificity and sensitivity.

The PCR ran on 60 Vbeta and 13 Jbeta primers. Using immunoSEQ multiplex PCR, the repertoire was profiled, and TCRdb retains in-frame clones only, with some absent. The data hold tens of thousands of clones, with 65% to 85% observed a single time. A remark on this clone: Its antigen is not identified.

The CDR3 runs to 13 residues. CDR1 and CDR2 (germline): SGHDT, YYEEEE. V lost 7 bases and J lost 3; bases outside the gene matches: 4. Sequenced sample: PBMCs. The genes are TRBV5-6 and TRBJ2-5; TRBD2 matches at 9 bases. The origin of this receptor is a girl aged 2 to 10 in good health and CMV-seropositive. CDR3 in amino acids: CASWASGKETQYF. CDR3 sequence (DNA): TGTGCCAGCTGGGCTAGCGGGAAAGAGACCCAGTACTTC.